One sample yielded the 3 T cell receptor beta chains listed below, sequenced in a study of monozygotic twins with inflammatory bowel disease. Each CDR3 protein gets one entry in TCRdb, which reprocessed the 5' RACE reads and gives no DNA. The sample has more than 350,000 distinct CDR3 sequences; the top ten hold about 2.4%. The material sequenced was blood. The origin of the receptors is a human donor with ulcerative colitis or Crohn's disease, or a healthy co-twin of an affected twin (not recorded which).

This chain uses TRBV9 with TRBJ2-3; TCRdb calls TRBD2, which cannot be checked without DNA. Germline CDR1 is SGDLS and CDR2 is YYNGEE. The CDR3 is 16 residues long. CDR3 sequence: CASSVGSGGFTDTQYF.

The gene calls are TRBV5-6 and TRBJ2-2. The V gene's germline CDR1 is SGHDT and CDR2 YYEEEE. The CDR3 runs 14 residues. CDR3 sequence reads: CASSRGKNTGELFF.

This chain uses TRBV5-6 with TRBJ1-3; TCRdb outputs TRBD1, but without DNA this stays unchecked. This CDR3 is 14 amino acids long. Germline CDR1 reads SGHDT; CDR2 reads YYEEEE. The CDR3 loop is CPSSLAGPGNTIYF.